This TCR beta chain was found in a study of T-cell memory formation after mild COVID-19. Study conclusions and caveats: Those CD4+ clones that contracted were mainly in CM and EM (CD8+ ones in EMRA). Pre-infection memory harbored some responding clones, suggesting cross-reactive memory joined.

Concerning this clonotype: Antigen unknown.

TCRdb itself ran the 5' RACE reads through MiXCR, one entry per CDR3 protein. This table has about 430,000 distinct CDR3 sequences, approximately 24% appearing once. The ends were cut back, 4 bases at V and 0 bases at J, with 15 bases in the middle. The CDR3 sequence is 15 residues long. Germline CDR1 DFQATT, CDR2 SNEGSKA (reference sequence). The receptor was isolated from an adult woman who had mild COVID-19 (a few samples of this study predate the infection). Cell type and time point are not known. The chain recombines TRBV20-1 with TRBJ1-1; D is perhaps TRBD1 (5 bases). The sample was PBMCs or a T cell subset sorted from them (not recorded which). CDR3 sequence (DNA): TGCAGTGCTACGGTCCGGGACCTAATGAACACTGAAGCTTTCTTT. Translating gives CSATVRDLMNTEAFF.